This T cell receptor beta chain was documented in a study of T cell responses to AZD1222 COVID-19 vaccine. This clone was observed a single time. CDR3 size: 16 residues. Per the germline V gene, CDR1 is SGHTA and CDR2 is FQGTGA. Trimming pared 2 bases from V and 0 bases from J, leaving 8 bases between. TCRdb keeps only in-frame clones here, not all; method: immunoSEQ multiplex PCR. This table holds around 140,000 clones, almost 95% found once. Samples with a second dose at about 4 or about 12 weeks were pooled together. The chain couples TRBV7-3 to TRBJ2-6, with D possibly matching TRBD1 (5 bases). This TCR came from an adult who received the AZD1222 COVID-19 vaccine. The source was peripheral blood, collected 28 days after the second AZD1222 dose. The CDR3 protein is CASSLGANSGANVLTF. CDR3 nucleotides: TGTGCCAGCAGCTTAGGGGCGAACTCTGGGGCCAACGTCCTGACTTTC.